This T cell receptor (beta chain) was captured in a study of shared clonotypes between healthy human individuals. Data came from immunoSEQ multiplex PCR; TCRdb stores just in-frame clones and leaves some out. Of hundreds of thousands of clones detected, 96% appear once; the ten largest clones hold roughly 0.1%. Deletions cut 0 bases from V and 6 bases from J, with 6 bases between. Germline CDR1 reads MNHEY; CDR2 reads SVGAGI. The CDR3 contains 13 residues. Naive CD8 cells were CD45RO-negative, positively selected for CCR7, excluding terminally differentiated effector memory CD45RA+ cells. In regard to this clone: The same CDR3 is also encoded by other DNA sequences in this sample.

This sequence was found in a woman in her twenties or thirties in good health. This chain joins TRBV6-5 and TRBJ1-5; no firm D call. Material: naive CD8+ T cells sorted from blood. CDR3: CASSYSESQPQHF. CDR3 in DNA: TGTGCCAGCAGTTACTCGGAAAGTCAGCCCCAGCATTTT.